The T cell receptor (beta chain) described here comes from a study of persistence of HIV-infected CD4 T cells (dated by TCRdb to 2020 to 2021). In the study overall: The median time participants had been on suppressive ART was 8 to 9 years. Peripheral blood samples of up to about 200 mL were taken at multiple time points, with the exception of two participants who underwent leukapheresis at a single time point. CMV- and HIV-1 Gag-responding CD4+ T cells were isolated from ART-treated individuals so that antigen-driven clonal expansion of HIV-1-infected cells could be examined. Proviral sequencing was used to assess clonality among infected cells, whereas TCRbeta sequencing gauged the clonality of all cells within each sorted population. In the cross-participant TCR cluster analysis, 8 participants were included for CMV and roughly 7 participants were included for Gag.

For this clone: Its antigen remains undetermined. Base-call qualities are not available, and no considerably larger clone is one nucleotide away.

Results the study describes overall, beyond this receptor: Significantly lower TCRbeta richness was observed in CMV- and Gag-responding cells than in anti-CD3/anti-CD28-responding cells, and higher oligoclonality was observed in CMV-responding cells than in CD3/CD28-stimulated and Gag-responding cells. Few individuals were included in the study, and only a limited range of antigens was tested. Antigen-responding cells were enriched for degenerate expanded CDR3beta sequences, which suggests convergent selection of CD4+ responses to CMV and Gag. Within the same sorted populations, TCR oligoclonality correlated with proviral oligoclonality. Bulk TCR analyses could not be restricted to the rare CMV-responding cells that actually carried HIV-1 proviruses.

Interpreted using the paper, the treatment or condition label stands for: suppressive antiretroviral therapy. Lysates of CMV-infected fibroblasts at 9 to 10 ug/mL were used to stimulate the cells. Responding CD4+ T cells were sorted on the basis of upregulation of both CD40 ligand and CD69. Participants were HIV-1-infected adults who started suppressive ART during chronic infection. For at least 4 years, the participants' plasma HIV-1 RNA had been undetectable, below 50 copies/mL. To be included, participants needed a CD4+ T cell count above 400 cells/uL and a positive CMV serology. Before stimulation, PBMCs were isolated using density centrifugation and then depleted of CD8+ T cells. For approximately 20 hours, the CD8-depleted PBMCs were stimulated with anti-CD28/CD49d costimulation, a CD40-blocking antibody, and enfuvirtide to prevent new infections. Cells were sorted on a Beckman Coulter MoFlo Legacy or XDP sorter, with propidium iodide excluding dead cells. For samples with more than one million cells, genomic DNA was extracted with the QIAamp DNA Mini Kit, and for all other samples the Quick-DNA Microprep Kit was used.

The immunoSEQ hsTCRB assay version 4, run in survey mode, was used to sequence TCRbeta repertoires from genomic DNA. For TCRbeta sequencing, genomic DNA was diluted to around 11 ng/uL, with up to roughly 1 ug used per sample. In the original analysis: Analysis of the TCRbeta data was done in ImmunoSeq Analyzer 3.0, and diversity was computed on productive nucleotide rearrangements. The improved Chao index was used to estimate lower-bound TCR diversity, and the Gini coefficient was used to estimate clonality using the Immunarch R package. Different nucleotide rearrangements encoding the same CDR3beta amino acid sequence were treated as distinct clonotypes. Differential abundance analysis found TCRbeta sequences that were significantly enriched in antigen-responding cells compared with anti-CD3/anti-CD28-activated cells. TCRs were clustered by predicted peptide-MHC specificity with GLIPH2, both within individual participants and across merged participant data sets. The table comes from immuneACCESS by way of TCRdb, which keeps in-frame sequences with V and J called. Part of the clones is missing from these tables; in studies checked, under half for an unresolved V gene and the rest for unknown reasons. The V and J calls and clone size were taken over from that table, and D and trimming were inferred from the DNA. In all, the sample holds more than 15,000 clones, and approximately 65% of those were seen once. The top ten constitute 7% to 9% of the sample.

The source was CD4+ T cells sorted from PBMCs after roughly 18-hour stimulation, collected from a patient who received antiretroviral therapy. What the cell subset or site label conveys for this sample: CD40L+CD69+ CD4 T cells responding to CMV lysate. The clonotype originates from an adult woman with HIV who was CMV-seropositive.

The CDR3 loop reads CATSGPGANYGYTF. The DNA reads TGTGCCACCAGTGGACCAGGAGCTAACTATGGCTACACCTTC. The sequence is built from TRBV24-1 and TRBJ1-2, with the D gene too uncertain to name. From the cysteine up to the phenylalanine, the CDR3 has a length of 14 residues. The kept DNA is CDR3 alone, 42 bases in frame from the first base. Between the V and J ends, shortened by 5 bases and 0 bases respectively, the junction contains 9 bases. From a lookup of the germline V gene, CDR1 and CDR2 are KGHDR and SFDVKD.